This T cell receptor (beta chain) was retrieved from a study of regulatory T cells in long-lasting Graves disease. Investigators prepared the TCR beta libraries by applying iRepertoire HTBI primers and Arm-PCR of CDR3 regions. TCRdb re-derived calls from the multiplex PCR reads in MiXCR, one entry per CDR3 protein. This repertoire shows 650,000 to 700,000 distinct CDR3 sequences, approximately 29% found once; its top ten account for under 50%. Sample time point: persistent/refractory GD, antithyroid drugs over 5 years with positive TRAb. There was RNA extracted from PBMCs, and the TCR library was made from it. Germline V gene lookup returns CDR1 SNHLY and CDR2 FYNNEI. There are 12 residues in the CDR3. This clonotype appeared many times.

The chain carries TRBV2 and TRBJ2-7, with a tentative D call TRBD2 (5 bases). Sequencing used peripheral blood mononuclear cells (PBMCs), obtained when the disease was refractory, from a patient treated with antithyroid drugs. This clonotype originated in a female donor with Graves disease. The CDR3 protein is CVGGQGTYEQYF. CDR3 sequence (DNA): TGTGTTGGAGGTCAAGGAACCTACGAGCAGTACTTC. Together with reference TRBV2 and TRBJ2-7, the CDR3 gives the full variable domain: EPEVTQTPSHQVTQMGQEVILRCVPISNHLYFYWYRQILGQKVEFLVSFYNNEISEKSEIFDDQFSVERPDGSNFTLKIRSTKLEDSAMYFCVGGQGTYEQYFGPGTRLTVT.